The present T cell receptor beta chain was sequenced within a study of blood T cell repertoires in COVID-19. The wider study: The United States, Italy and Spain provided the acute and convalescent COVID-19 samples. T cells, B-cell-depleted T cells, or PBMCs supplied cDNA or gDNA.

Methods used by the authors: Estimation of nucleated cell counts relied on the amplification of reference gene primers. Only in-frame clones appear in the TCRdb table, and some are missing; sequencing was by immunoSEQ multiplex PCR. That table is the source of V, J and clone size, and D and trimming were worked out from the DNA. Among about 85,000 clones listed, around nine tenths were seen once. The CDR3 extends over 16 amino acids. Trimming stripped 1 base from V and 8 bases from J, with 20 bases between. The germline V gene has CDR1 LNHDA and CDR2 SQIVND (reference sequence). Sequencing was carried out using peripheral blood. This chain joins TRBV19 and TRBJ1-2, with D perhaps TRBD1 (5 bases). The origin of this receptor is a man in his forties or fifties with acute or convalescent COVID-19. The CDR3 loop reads CASSIVSFETAGGYTF. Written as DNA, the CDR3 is TGTGCCAGTAGTATAGTGTCTTTCGAGACAGCCGGCGGCTACACCTTC.